Listed below are T cell receptor beta chains from one sample, sequenced in a study of cytotoxic CD8 clonotypes in ibrutinib-treated CLL. Using immunoSEQ multiplex PCR, the repertoire was profiled, and TCRdb retains in-frame clones only, with some absent. The table shows over 140,000 clones, with around 84% occurring only once. This specimen was PBMCs, taken after 36 months of ibrutinib treatment. The receptors come from a human donor with chronic lymphocytic leukemia. The CDR3 runs from the conserved cysteine through the conserved F or W. The D gene is left open where the match is weak. Clone sizes are given selectively: once, few, many, or a class where the clone is expanded.

>TRBJ1-1|TRBV5-6|NA|NA
TGTGCCAGCAGCTTGGTTTCCGGGGACTACACTGAAGCTTTCTTT
CASSLVSGDYTEAFF
>TRBJ1-5|TRBV6-5|NA|NA
TGTGCCAGCAGTAGAACAGGGCCACGCAATCAGCCCCAGCATTTT
CASSRTGPRNQPQHF
>TRBJ2-2|TRBV4-1|NA|NA
TGCGCCAGCAGCCAAGATCCCCGAACAGGGTATAGCGGCGGGGAGCTGTTTTTT
CASSQDPRTGYSGGELFF
>TRBJ2-5|TRBV9|TRBD2|NA
TGTGCCAGCAGCGTTGGGAGCGGGAGGCTCGGAGAGACCCAGTACTTC
CASSVGSGRLGETQYF
>TRBJ2-1|TRBV5-4|NA|NA
TGTGCCAGCAGCTCGAATTACAATGAGCAGTTCTTC
CASSSNYNEQFF
>TRBJ2-7|TRBV30|NA|NA
TGTGCCTGGAGTGGCGGATACGAGCAGTACTTC
CAWSGGYEQYF
>TRBJ1-6|TRBV6-4|NA|NA
TGTGCCAGCAGCCAAGTCGAAAGGTCACCCCTCCACTTT
CASSQVERSPLHF
>TRBJ1-1|TRBV2|NA|NA
TGTGCCAGCAGTGAACTGGGAACTGCTTCCACTGAAGCTTTCTTT
CASSELGTASTEAFF
>TRBJ2-7|TRBV4-1|NA|NA
TGCGCCAGCGCCCGGGGAAGGGGGTCCTACGAGCAGTACTTC
CASARGRGSYEQYF
>TRBJ1-1|TRBV10-3|NA|once
TGTGCCATCAGTGAGTCGGGGCCCCGGACAGTCGGGGCTTTCTTT
CAISESGPRTVGAFF
>TRBJ2-3|TRBV27|NA|NA
TGTGCCAGCCGGGAAGGGGCAGATACGCAGTATTTT
CASREGADTQYF
>TRBJ1-5|TRBV5-8|NA|NA
TGTGCCAGCGGCTCTTTTTTGGGTTGGCAAGCGAATCAGCCCCAGCATTTT
CASGSFLGWQANQPQHF
>TRBJ1-5|TRBV10-2|NA|once
TGCGCCAGCAGTGAGTGGTTTTATCAGCCCCAGCATTTT
CASSEWFYQPQHF
>TRBJ2-2|TRBV5-4|NA|NA
TGTGCCAGCAGCATTACCGGGGAGCTGTTTTTT
CASSITGELFF
>TRBJ1-5|TRBV4-1|NA|NA
TGCGCCAGCAGCCAAGATTGGATAGGTCAGCCCCAGCATTTT
CASSQDWIGQPQHF
>TRBJ1-1|TRBV5-1|TRBD1|NA
TGCGCCAGCAGCTTGGAACAGGGGACAACTGAAGCTTTCTTT
CASSLEQGTTEAFF
>TRBJ2-7|TRBV29-1|TRBD1|NA
TGCAGCGTTTGTACCGGGACAGAGCTATACGAGCAGTACTTC
CSVCTGTELYEQYF
>TRBJ2-7|TRBV4-1|NA|NA
TGCGCCAGCAGCCCCGCCTCGGGTTTGACCTCCTACGAGCAGTACTTC
CASSPASGLTSYEQYF
>TRBJ2-1|TRBV30|NA|NA
TGTGCCTGGAGTGTCCCTGGGGGAAACCAAGACAATGAGCAGTTCTTC
CAWSVPGGNQDNEQFF
>TRBJ2-3|TRBV28|NA|NA
TGTGCCAGCACCTACGGGGGCCCTAGCACAGATACGCAGTATTTT
CASTYGGPSTDTQYF
>TRBJ1-1|TRBV29-1|NA|few
TGCAGCGAGGCCAGGACTGAAGCTTTCTTT
CSEARTEAFF
>TRBJ2-7|TRBV29-1|NA|NA
TGCAGCGTTGTGCCCCTGTCTCCGATGGGCGAGCAGTACTTC
CSVVPLSPMGEQYF
>TRBJ2-1|TRBV19|NA|NA
TGTGCCACCTCCGGGACCCTCCATTCCAATGAGCAGTTCTTC
CATSGTLHSNEQFF
>TRBJ2-7|TRBV11-3|NA|NA
TGTGCCAGCAGCTTTGCACAGGGTCGATACGAGCAGTACTTC
CASSFAQGRYEQYF
>TRBJ2-3|TRBV9|TRBD2|NA
TGTGCCAGCAGCGCCTTACTAGCGGGGGGCGGAGATACGCAGTATTTT
CASSALLAGGGDTQYF
>TRBJ1-5|TRBV30|NA|NA
TGTGCCTGGAGTGTACCTCGGCAGATTAGCAATCAGCCCCAGCATTTT
CAWSVPRQISNQPQHF
>TRBJ2-7|TRBV7-9|NA|NA
TGTGCCAGCACCCCATTAGACTACGAGCAGTACTTC
CASTPLDYEQYF
>TRBJ2-3|TRBV5-1|NA|NA
TGCGCCAGCAGCCCACCTTCTAGCACAGATACGCAGTATTTT
CASSPPSSTDTQYF
>TRBJ2-7|TRBV2|NA|NA
TGTGCCAGCAGCCTGGGCAGGGGCGAGCAGTACTTC
CASSLGRGEQYF
>TRBJ1-3|TRBV4-1|NA|NA
TGCGCCAGCAGCCAAGTTGGTGCGGCGCGGGGAAACACCATATATTTT
CASSQVGAARGNTIYF
>TRBJ1-4|TRBV6-6|NA|once
TGTGCCAGCAGTTACACGGACCTTGTGGGACTGTTTTTT
CASSYTDLVGLFF
>TRBJ2-4|TRBV11-2|NA|NA
TGTGCCAGCAGCTCGGCCGGGCGGAACATTCAGTACTTC
CASSSAGRNIQYF
>TRBJ2-7|TRBV25-1|TRBD2|NA
TGTGCCAGCAGTGAATCTCTAGCGGAGTCCTACGAGCAGTACTTC
CASSESLAESYEQYF
>TRBJ1-1|TRBV30|NA|NA
TGTGCCTGGAGTAAGGGACTTAACACTGAAGCTTTCTTT
CAWSKGLNTEAFF
>TRBJ2-3|TRBV2|TRBD2|NA
TGTGCCAGCAGGATAGGACTAGCGGGAGGGCCCAGGTTTTTCGATACGCAGTATTTT
CASRIGLAGGPRFFDTQYF
>TRBJ2-5|TRBV7-9|NA|few
TGTGCCAGCAGCACCATCGGGGCCGTACAAGAGACCCAGTACTTC
CASSTIGAVQETQYF
>TRBJ2-3|TRBV18|NA|once
TGTGCCAGCTCACCATCTAGCACAGATACGCAGTATTTT
CASSPSSTDTQYF
>TRBJ1-2|TRBV12-5|NA|NA
TGTGCTAGTGGTTTGGTTACAGTTCCCTATGGCTACACCTTC
CASGLVTVPYGYTF
>TRBJ1-6|TRBV5-1|NA|NA
TGCGCCAGCAGCTTGGGCATAGATAATTCACCCCTCCACTTT
CASSLGIDNSPLHF
>TRBJ2-1|TRBV7-3|TRBD2|once
TGTGCCAGTAGCTCCGACGCTAGCGGGAGTGTCAACAATGAGCAGTTCTTC
CASSSDASGSVNNEQFF
>TRBJ2-1|TRBV18|TRBD2|NA
TGTGCCAGCTCACCTTGGCGGGGGGGATGGAATGAGCAGTTCTTC
CASSPWRGGWNEQFF
>TRBJ2-7|TRBV9|TRBD1|NA
TGTGCCAGCAGCGGGGGACAGGGGAGAAACGAGCAGTACTTC
CASSGGQGRNEQYF
>TRBJ1-5|TRBV7-3|NA|NA
TGTGCCAGCAGCTTAACGGCAGGGAGGTTCGGCTATAGCAATCAGCCCCAGCATTTT
CASSLTAGRFGYSNQPQHF
>TRBJ1-6|TRBV18|TRBD1|NA
TGTGCCAGCTCACCAGTGACCCCGACAGGGAATTCACCCCTCCACTTT
CASSPVTPTGNSPLHF
>TRBJ1-1|TRBV28|NA|NA
TGTGCCAGCAGTTTAAGGACACTCTGGGGCACTGAAGCTTTCTTT
CASSLRTLWGTEAFF
>TRBJ2-7|TRBV11-2|TRBD2|NA
TGTGCCAGCAGCCCGATCGCGGGAGACACGAAGGTCGAGCAGTACTTC
CASSPIAGDTKVEQYF
>TRBJ1-2|TRBV5-1|NA|NA
TGCGCCAGCAGCTTGTGGAGGGACTATGGCTACACCTTC
CASSLWRDYGYTF
>TRBJ2-5|TRBV10-1|NA|once
TGCGCCAGCAGTAGAACAGGTCGGGAGACCCAGTACTTC
CASSRTGRETQYF